The 18 T cell receptor beta chains in this list originate from one sample, sequenced in a study of Ad26.COV2.S vaccination and SARS-CoV-2 variants (dated by TCRdb to the early 2020s). Interpreted using the paper, the treatment or condition label stands for: around 19 received Ad26.COV2.S at low or high dose, single or two shots; roughly 5 received placebo; per-sample allocation not given. Repertoires of vaccine and placebo recipients were sequenced from samples collected on day 63 after the first injection. Libraries were built with the immunoSEQ multiplex PCR assay. Imported from immuneACCESS, the table was reduced by TCRdb to in-frame sequences with V and J called. These copies leave out some clones; in studies compared against another copy, an unresolved V gene accounts for under half, and the cause of the remainder is not known. Across this sample there are about 460,000 clones, with about 88% seen only once. The ten largest clones capture about 1.5% of the sample.

The sample was peripheral blood, taken in a trial of Ad26.COV2.S vaccine versus placebo. The receptors here all came from a person between 18 and 65 years old who received the Ad26.COV2.S COVID-19 vaccine or a placebo.

This chain joins TRBV3-1 (or the pseudogene TRBV3-2) and TRBJ1-2, with a tentative D call TRBD1 (5 bases). V lost 8 bases and J 7 bases, leaving 20 bases between the germline ends. Per germline, CDR1 LGHDT and CDR2 YNNKEL (reference sequence). The CDR3 spans 14 residues. The CDR3 loop is CASSPIQGEFGYTF. CDR3 nucleotides: TGTGCCAGCTCTCCAATTCAGGGTGAGTTTGGCTACACCTTC.

V is TRBV12-5 and J is TRBJ2-1; 7 nucleotides align to TRBD2. The germline V gene has CDR1 LGHNT and CDR2 FRNRAP. V dropped 6 bases and J dropped 0; count of bases not matched to a gene: 20. This CDR3 comprises 20 residues. In nucleotides, the CDR3 is TGTGCTAGTGGCCAAGTGCCTAGCGGCTTCAGTTCGGGCTCCTACAATGAGCAGTTCTTC. Protein: CASGQVPSGFSSGSYNEQFF.

The gene calls are TRBV14 and TRBJ2-3; possible D gene TRBD2, 5 bases. CDR3 length: 16 amino acids. Germline CDR1 reads SGHDN; CDR2 reads FVKESK. V lost 1 base, J lost 2 bases, and 13 bases lay in between. CDR3 protein: CASSQGGLEVTDTQYF. In DNA form, the CDR3 reads TGTGCCAGCAGCCAAGGAGGTTTGGAGGTCACAGATACGCAGTATTTT.

The chain couples TRBV29-1 to TRBJ1-1; 8 bases fit TRBD1. Looked up from germline, CDR1 is SQVTM and CDR2 is ANQGSEA. The V gene end was trimmed by 4 bases and the J gene end by 3 bases; junction bases not matched to a gene: 4. The CDR3 is made up of 13 amino acids. CDR3 in DNA: TGCAGCGTTGCAGGGGGCAAGGACACTGAAGCTTTCTTT. This translates into CSVAGGKDTEAFF. Filled out from reference TRBV29-1 and TRBJ1-1, the complete variable domain reads SAVISQKPSRDICQRGTSLTIQCQVDSQVTMMFWYRQQPGQSLTLIATANQGSEATYESGFVIDKFPISRPNLTFSTLTVSNMSPEDSSIYLCSVAGGKDTEAFFGQGTRLTVV.

The rearrangement joins TRBV7-2 to TRBJ2-1; D might be TRBD2 (5 bases). Germline lookup yields CDR1 SGHTA and CDR2 FQGNSA. Trimming removed 3 bases from V and 2 bases from J, with 11 bases in between. The CDR3 totals 15 residues. CDR3 residues: CASSLGSRTYNEQFF. DNA of the CDR3: TGTGCCAGCAGCTTGGGGAGTAGAACCTACAATGAGCAGTTCTTC.

V usage is TRBV2 and J usage is TRBJ2-1; TRBD2 might be the D (5 bases). Per germline, CDR1 SNHLY and CDR2 FYNNEI. The CDR3 has 14 amino acids. V lost 7 bases to trimming and J lost 0 bases, with 10 bases between them. Here the CDR3 reads CASTERSSYNEQFF. The CDR3 bases are TGTGCCAGCACGGAGCGGAGCTCCTACAATGAGCAGTTCTTC. Filled out from reference TRBV2 and TRBJ2-1, the complete variable domain reads EPEVTQTPSHQVTQMGQEVILRCVPISNHLYFYWYRQILGQKVEFLVSFYNNEISEKSEIFDDQFSVERPDGSNFTLKIRSTKLEDSAMYFCASTERSSYNEQFFGPGTRLTVL.

This sequence joins TRBV11-1 and TRBJ2-3; no clear D gene. Trimming shortened V by 1 base and J by 1 base, and 12 bases separated the two germline ends. CDR3 length: 16 amino acids. CDR1 and CDR2 from the germline V gene are SGHAT and FQDESV (reference sequence). The CDR3 DNA is TGTGCCAGCAGCTTAGGGACGAGAGTTCGCACAGATACGCAGTATTTT. Translated: CASSLGTRVRTDTQYF.

This chain uses TRBV6-5 with TRBJ2-7, with 11 bases aligning to TRBD1. CDR3 size: 14 residues. V trimming: 8 bases; J trimming: 4 bases; junction bases outside the gene matches: 7. In germline, CDR1 is MNHEY, CDR2 SVGAGI. The CDR3 DNA follows: TGTGCCAGCCGATATGGACAGGGGGCGTACGAGCAGTACTTC. This translates into CASRYGQGAYEQYF.

The chain employs TRBV19 and TRBJ2-1; no firm D call. Germline assignment: CDR1 LNHDA and CDR2 SQIVND (reference sequence). The CDR3 has 15 amino acids. V was pared by 6 bases and J by 6 bases, with 18 bases between. The CDR3 DNA reads as TGTGCCAGTAGCCTGTTCCCCGACGGCTCCAATGAGCAGTTCTTC. Translation: CASSLFPDGSNEQFF.

The table lists this clone with a few counts. The chain recombines TRBV25-1 with TRBJ1-5, with 8 bases matching TRBD1. Germline V gene sequence: CDR1 MGHDK, CDR2 SYGVNS. V lost 5 bases and J lost 7; bases outside the gene matches: 4. The CDR3 is made up of 13 amino acids. In nucleotides, the CDR3 is TGTGCCAGCAGTACAGGGGGTGAGCAGCCCCAGCATTTT. Its protein is CASSTGGEQPQHF.

J is TRBJ2-2 and V is TRBV7-9, with D unresolved. The CDR3 consists of 14 residues. Deletions cut 3 bases from V and 7 bases from J, with 12 bases between. Germline loops: CDR1 SEHNR, CDR2 FQNEAQ (reference sequence). The CDR3 coding sequence is TGTGCCAGCAGCTTCGGCCCCTTGAGCGGGGAGCTGTTTTTT. It yields the protein CASSFGPLSGELFF.

The chain recombines TRBV2 with TRBJ2-7; D is unresolved. Germline V gene data show CDR1 as SNHLY and CDR2 as FYNNEI. With 6 bases removed from V and 2 bases from J, the gap between germline ends came to 8 bases. CDR3 size: 12 residues. The CDR3 sequence: CASSVDPYEQYF. The CDR3 DNA follows: TGTGCCAGCAGCGTAGACCCCTACGAGCAGTACTTC.

The chain couples TRBV5-1 to TRBJ2-7; D gene uncertain. V lost 0 bases, J lost 2 bases, and 9 bases lay in between. From germline, CDR1 is SGHRS and CDR2 YFSETQ. The CDR3 consists of 14 residues. This chain's CDR3 is CASSLATQPYEQYF. CDR3 bases: TGCGCCAGCAGCTTGGCCACACAGCCCTACGAGCAGTACTTC.

The rearrangement uses TRBV19 and TRBJ1-2; D remains ambiguous. The CDR3 covers 15 residues. Deletions cut 5 bases from V and 0 bases from J, with 13 bases between. Per germline, CDR1 LNHDA and CDR2 SQIVND (reference sequence). CDR3 coding DNA: TGTGCCAGTAGTCAAAAGGGATTAGCTAACTATGGCTACACCTTC. Protein: CASSQKGLANYGYTF.

This chain joins TRBV6-6 and TRBJ1-2; D may be TRBD1 (5 bases). Germline V CDR1 and CDR2: MNHNY, SVGAGI (reference sequence). CDR3 length equals 13 residues. The V end was cut by 4 bases, the J end by 3 bases, with 9 bases between. The CDR3 loop is CASSFAGDYGYTF. The CDR3 DNA is TGTGCCAGCAGTTTCGCGGGGGACTATGGCTACACCTTC.

The chain links TRBV7-3 to TRBJ2-1, with 15 positions matching TRBD2. The CDR3 runs 17 residues. The germline gives CDR1 SGHTA, CDR2 FQGTGA. J was trimmed by 8 bases and V by 5 bases; bases with no gene match: 10. CDR3 protein: CASSPRTSGGAGDEQFF. For the CDR3, the DNA is TGTGCCAGCAGCCCCAGGACTAGCGGGGGGGCCGGCGATGAGCAGTTCTTC.

The V call is TRBV18, the J call TRBJ1-2; 9 bases match TRBD1. V was pared by 2 bases and J by 2 bases, with 3 bases of the junction left unmatched. The germline V gene encodes CDR1 KGHSH and CDR2 LQKENI. The CDR3 has 15 residues. The CDR3 nucleotides read TGTGCCAGCTCACCAGGGGACAGGGCCAACTATGGCTACACCTTC. This codes for CASSPGDRANYGYTF.

V is TRBV6-5 and J is TRBJ1-3; tentative D call: TRBD1 (5 bases). CDR1 and CDR2 (germline): MNHEY, SVGAGI. Trimming pared 7 bases from V and 3 bases from J, leaving 10 bases between. CDR3 length: 13 residues. In DNA form, the CDR3 reads TGTGCCAGCACCAGGGAGGGTGGAAACACCATATATTTT. It translates to CASTREGGNTIYF.